What follows is one TCR beta chain and its context. Repertoires were generated with immunoSEQ multiplex PCR, while TCRdb's copy carries only in-frame clones and drops some. The sample shows a few hundred thousand clones, over 50% of them seen only once. The CDR3 has 16 amino acids. Germline V lookup: CDR1 SGHRS, CDR2 YFSETQ. Germline trimming cut 4 bases from V and 5 bases from J; bases unmatched to any gene: 13. This entry is derived from a study of shared clonotypes between healthy human individuals. The V and J genes are TRBV5-1 and TRBJ1-2; 8 bases line up with TRBD1. The clonotype was recovered from a man aged 25 to 40 in good health. The sequenced sample consisted of memory CD4+ T cells sorted from blood. Documented subset: CD45RA-negative fraction. The DNA for the CDR3 is TGCGCCAGCAGCCCACGGACAGGGTCTACGCCTTATGGCTACACCTTC. It encodes CASSPRTGSTPYGYTF.